This T cell receptor beta chain derives from a study of graft-versus-host responses after intestinal transplantation. About the study: Transplant types were multivisceral, liver-intestinal, or isolated intestinal.

Details on this clone: What it binds is not known.

The germline V gene encodes CDR1 SNHLY and CDR2 FYNNEI. V lost 3 bases and J lost 0, with 11 bases in between. CDR3 size: 15 residues. This table comes from immunoSEQ multiplex PCR, and its TCRdb copy is limited to in-frame clones, with some not included. In the table there are more than 65,000 clones, around 93% of which are singletons. The V call is TRBV2, the J call TRBJ1-1; D is unresolved. Sequencing was performed on unstimulated CD8+ T cells sorted from spleen or lymph node cells, taken before transplant. This TCR derives from a human donor who was the organ donor for an intestinal transplant. CDR3: CASSEVYGLNTEAFF. CDR3 sequence (DNA): TGTGCCAGCAGTGAGGTGTACGGTTTGAACACTGAAGCTTTCTTT.